The present T cell receptor (beta chain) was sequenced within a study of blood T cell repertoires in COVID-19 (dated by TCRdb to between 2020 and 2021). Notes on the research overall: The collaborator samples originated in the United States, Italy and Spain and spanned the acute and convalescent phases of COVID-19. Subjects who had been exposed to COVID-19, were actively infected with it, or had recovered from it provided the deeply sampled blood TCRbeta repertoires that made up the dataset. Where available, HLA class I and class II types were taken from metadata supplied by the sample provider and were not determined by assay-based typing. Sample metadata almost always included a de-identified subject ID, COVID-19 status, age in years and sex. The prospective study material was composed of cDNA or gDNA derived from T cells, B-cell-depleted T cells, or PBMCs. A freely available public database, intended as a resource for researchers studying the immune response to SARS-CoV-2, is where the repertoires were released. Samples were obtained from the ongoing ImmuneRACE study (first 160 participants) and from over 1,000 subjects provided by 6 global collaborators. Results the study describes overall, beyond this receptor: The amount of clinical and demographic metadata varied by source and participant and was provided uncurated.

TCRbeta CDR3 regions were amplified from genomic DNA using the immunoSEQ Assay, a bias-controlled multiplex PCR. The published analysis was carried out like this. Within the assay, amplification of reference gene primers was used to estimate how many nucleated cells each sample contained. To quantify the absolute abundance of each unique TCRbeta CDR3 rearrangement, sequence reads were collapsed and filtered. For each sample, productive Simpson clonality was calculated as the square root of Simpson's diversity index across productive rearrangements. TCRdb retrieved this table from immuneACCESS and kept in-frame rearrangements only. Not all clones are present; in checked studies, unresolved V genes account for under half, and no reason is known for the remainder. The DNA gave D and trimming, while V, J and clone size come from that table. For this sample there are 220,000 or so clones; roughly four fifths appear just once. Together, the top ten hold 8% to 9% of the sample.

For CDR1 and CDR2, the germline V gene (reference sequence) lists LGHDT and YNNKEL. Cut back by 1 base and 1 base, the V and J ends lie 9 bases apart. Counted from cysteine to phenylalanine, this CDR3 has 15 amino acids. Just CDR3 DNA is preserved here, 45 bases in frame from base 1. Comments on this clone: Its antigen is currently not known. Nothing much larger sits one base from this clone, and base qualities are not available.

At one collaborating source in Seattle, patients were enrolled during active infection and were followed longitudinally through the course of disease. The collaborating institutions used their own protocols to collect whole blood in K2EDTA tubes. For TCRbeta analysis, collaborator samples were shipped as frozen whole blood, as isolated PBMCs, or as DNA extracted from either sample type. Here the chain combines TRBV3-1 (or the pseudogene TRBV3-2) and TRBJ2-3; the D gene lacks a confident call. The sequence derives from a woman of 80 years or more with COVID-19, enrolled during active disease. What was sequenced was peripheral blood. The nucleotide sequence is given as TGTGCCAGCAGCCAAGTAACCTACCGCACAGATACGCAGTATTTT. Translated, it gives CASSQVTYRTDTQYF.